This TCR beta chain was profiled in a study of control samples from healthy donors and cancer patients (dated by TCRdb to the early 2020s). The receptor library was made with the immunoSEQ multiplex PCR assay. The clones in this table, taken by TCRdb from immuneACCESS, are in-frame only. Not every clone is retained; where verified, under half of the shortfall comes from an unresolved V gene, and the cause of the rest is unknown. In all, the sample holds about 55,000 clones, and around 95% of those were seen once. The ten biggest clones cover 2.4% of the sample. Based on the germline V gene, the CDR1 and CDR2 sequences are MNHEY and SVGAGI. V was cut back by 4 bases and J by 0 bases, leaving a gap of 9 bases between them. The CDR3 runs 15 residues from the cysteine to the phenylalanine. Only CDR3 DNA remains: 45 bases, in frame from the first base. Notes on this clone: Its antigen has not been determined. No much larger clone exists at a distance of one base, and base qualities are not known.

This chain is built from TRBV6-5 and TRBJ1-4; no D segment can be confidently identified. This receptor was taken from a man aged 25-45 years in good health. Specimen: blood. The CDR3 sequence is CASSLDGATNEKLFF. The nucleotide sequence is given as TGTGCCAGCAGTTTGGACGGTGCAACTAATGAAAAACTGTTTTTT.